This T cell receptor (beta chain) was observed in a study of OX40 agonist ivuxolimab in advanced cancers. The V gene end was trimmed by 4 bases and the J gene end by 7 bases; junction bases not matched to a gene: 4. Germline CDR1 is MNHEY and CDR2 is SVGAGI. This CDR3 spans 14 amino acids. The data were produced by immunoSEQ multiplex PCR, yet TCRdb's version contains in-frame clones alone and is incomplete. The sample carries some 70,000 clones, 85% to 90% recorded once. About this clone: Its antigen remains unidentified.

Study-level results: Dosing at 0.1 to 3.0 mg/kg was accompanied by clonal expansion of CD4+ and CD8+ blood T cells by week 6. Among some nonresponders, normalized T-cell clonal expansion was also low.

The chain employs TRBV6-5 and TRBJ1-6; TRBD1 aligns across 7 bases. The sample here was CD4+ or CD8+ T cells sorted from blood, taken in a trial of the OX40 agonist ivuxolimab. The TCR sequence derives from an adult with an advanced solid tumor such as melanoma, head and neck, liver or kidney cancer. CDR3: CASSFQTGNSPLHF. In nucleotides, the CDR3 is TGTGCCAGCAGTTTCCAGACAGGGAATTCACCCCTCCACTTT.